This entry describes one TCR beta chain. This entry belongs to a study of blood T cell repertoires in COVID-19. Study summary: From the United States, Italy and Spain came samples of acute and convalescent COVID-19.

This table comes from immunoSEQ multiplex PCR, and its TCRdb copy is limited to in-frame clones, with some not included. The profile covers 220,000 or so clones, with nearly 90% appearing a single time and about 14% taken by the ten largest. Participants had their cohort set by participant-reported clinical history. Up to 2 weeks before entering the study, exposed participants had met a COVID-19 case. CDR1 LGHDT and CDR2 YNNKEL come from the germline V gene (reference sequence). J was trimmed by 7 bases and V by 3 bases; bases with no gene match: 6. The CDR3 spans 14 residues. The material sequenced was PBMCs or T cells enriched from blood (not recorded which). V and J are TRBV3-1 (or the pseudogene TRBV3-2) and TRBJ2-1, with 7 bases that match TRBD1. This clonotype was sampled from a young man who had been exposed to COVID-19. The CDR3 sequence: CASSHRQGSNEQFF. The CDR3 bases are TGTGCCAGCAGCCATAGACAGGGTAGTAATGAGCAGTTCTTC.